This TCR beta chain stems from a study of T cell repertoires in cytomegalovirus infection. Broader study findings: Totalled public TCR beta family frequency picked out people who carried CMV plus the relevant HLA.

TCRdb reprocessed the reads via MiXCR and lists one record per CDR3 protein. The sample has 150,000 to 200,000 distinct CDR3 sequences; roughly 28% are singletons. As for this clonotype: The antigen is unknown. Mismatch with germline at one junction end may stem from a read error.

CDR1 and CDR2 (germline): SGHVS, FNYEAQ. The CDR3 is 15 residues long. The source material was PBMCs. The clonotype was recovered from a human donor in good health (CMV status not recorded). Some clones in this sample may be carry-over from other donors' samples. J is TRBJ1-2 and V is TRBV7-6, with 9 bases fitting TRBD1. The CDR3 coding sequence is TGTGCCAGCAGCCCGGGGACAGGGCCGAACTATGGCTATACCTTC. Translation: CASSPGTGPNYGYTF. Combining the CDR3 with reference TRBV7-6 and TRBJ1-2 gives the whole variable domain GAGVSQSPRYKVTKRGQDVALRCDPISGHVSLYWYRQALGQGPEFLTYFNYEAQQDKSGLPNDRFSAERPEGSISTLTIQRTEQRDSAMYRCASSPGTGPNYGYTFGSGTRLTVV.